Here is one T cell receptor (beta chain) with its context. What it recognizes is unknown. This CDR3 contains 13 residues. The germline V gene encodes CDR1 MNHEY and CDR2 SVGAGI. V was clipped by 2 bases and J by 3 bases, with 8 bases between them. CFSE-labeled sorted T cells met regulatory or mature dendritic cells for 5 days. Sequencing was performed with immunoSEQ multiplex PCR; in TCRdb, only in-frame clones are kept and a portion is missing. This repertoire shows nearly 5,500 clones, about four fifths found once; its top ten account for 15% to 20%. This sample was taken from a study of regulatory dendritic cells for organ transplantation. As for the study in general: Monocytes received vitamin D3 on days 0 and 4, IL-10 on day 4. Day 6 dendritic cell cultures were stimulated with LPS. Study-wide results and caveats: Regulatory dendritic cells appeared to expand memory CD8+ clones less than mature ones.

This receptor was obtained from a human donor in good health. The sequencing input was memory CD8+ T cells from blood cultured with regulatory dendritic cells. Specified subset: CD45RO+ memory T cells. The chain carries TRBV6-5 and TRBJ2-7; a possible D gene is TRBD1 (5 bases). The CDR3 coding sequence is TGTGCCAGCAGTTACGGCAGGGACTACGAGCAGTACTTC. Amino acids: CASSYGRDYEQYF.